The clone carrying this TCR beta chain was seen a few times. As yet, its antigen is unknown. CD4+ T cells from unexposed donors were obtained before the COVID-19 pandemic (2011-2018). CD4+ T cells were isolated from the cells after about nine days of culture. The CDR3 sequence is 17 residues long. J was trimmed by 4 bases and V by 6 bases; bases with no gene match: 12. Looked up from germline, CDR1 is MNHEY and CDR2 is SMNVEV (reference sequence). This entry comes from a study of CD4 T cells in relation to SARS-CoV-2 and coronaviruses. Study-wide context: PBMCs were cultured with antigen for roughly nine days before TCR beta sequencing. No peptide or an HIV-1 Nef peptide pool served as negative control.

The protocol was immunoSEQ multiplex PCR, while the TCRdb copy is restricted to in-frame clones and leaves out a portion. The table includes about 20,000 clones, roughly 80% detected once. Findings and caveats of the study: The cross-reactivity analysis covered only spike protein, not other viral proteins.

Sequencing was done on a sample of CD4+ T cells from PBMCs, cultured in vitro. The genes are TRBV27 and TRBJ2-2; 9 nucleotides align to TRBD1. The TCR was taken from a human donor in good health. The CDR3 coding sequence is TGTGCCAGCAGAAGAACAGGGGGCGGCGCGGGCACCGGGGAGCTGTTTTTT. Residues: CASRRTGGGAGTGELFF.